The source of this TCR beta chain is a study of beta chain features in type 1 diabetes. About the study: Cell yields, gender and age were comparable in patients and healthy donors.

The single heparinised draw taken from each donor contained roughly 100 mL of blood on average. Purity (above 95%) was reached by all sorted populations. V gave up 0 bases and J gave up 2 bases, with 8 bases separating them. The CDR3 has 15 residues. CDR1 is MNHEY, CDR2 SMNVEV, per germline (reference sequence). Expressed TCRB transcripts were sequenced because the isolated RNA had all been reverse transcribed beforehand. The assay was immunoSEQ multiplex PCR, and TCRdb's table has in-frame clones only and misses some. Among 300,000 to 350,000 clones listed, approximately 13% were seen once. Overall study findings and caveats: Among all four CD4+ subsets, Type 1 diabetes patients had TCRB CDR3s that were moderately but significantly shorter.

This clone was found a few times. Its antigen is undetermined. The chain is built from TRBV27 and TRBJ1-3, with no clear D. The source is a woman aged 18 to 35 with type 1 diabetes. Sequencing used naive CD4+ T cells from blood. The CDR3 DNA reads TGTGCCAGCAGTTTATCCAGCGGCCCTGGAAACACCATATATTTT. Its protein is CASSLSSGPGNTIYF.